This T cell receptor (beta chain) emerged from a study of blood T cell repertoires in COVID-19. The wider study: There were acute and convalescent COVID-19 samples, and they came from the United States, Italy and Spain.

Repertoires were generated with immunoSEQ multiplex PCR, while TCRdb's copy carries only in-frame clones and drops some. The profile shows roughly 250,000 clones, about 93% of them singletons. In germline, CDR1 is LNHDA, CDR2 SQIVND (reference sequence). The CDR3 has 14 residues. V was cut by 7 bases and J by 2 bases, with 13 bases left in between. Participants, 18 to 89 years old, spanned more than 20 US areas. The chain carries TRBV19 and TRBJ2-3; tentative D call: TRBD2 (6 bases). This clonotype was sampled from a woman between 18 and 29 years old who had recovered from COVID-19. The specimen was PBMCs or T cells enriched from blood (not recorded which). The CDR3 DNA follows: TGTGCCAGTAACCGACGGGAGTACACAGATACGCAGTATTTT. This translates into CASNRREYTDTQYF. Full variable domain (outside the CDR3, taken from reference TRBV19 and TRBJ2-3): DGGITQSPKYLFRKEGQNVTLSCEQNLNHDAMYWYRQDPGQGLRLIYYSQIVNDFQKGDIAEGYSVSREKKESFPLTVTSAQKNPTAFYLCASNRREYTDTQYFGPGTRLTVL.